This T cell receptor beta chain was found in a study of T cell changes during pregnancy in multiple sclerosis. Clones were sequenced by immunoSEQ multiplex PCR, and TCRdb holds only the in-frame ones, with some missing. The sample lists 85,000 to 100,000 clones; around 92% were seen once. The sample in question was peripheral blood, obtained after pregnancy. This TCR was sampled from a female donor with multiple sclerosis, enrolled in a pregnancy study.

The CDR3 DNA is TGCGCCAGCAGCCGACAAACAGGGGAAAACACTGAAGCTTTCTTT. Amino acid sequence: CASSRQTGENTEAFF. This rearrangement joins TRBV5-1 to TRBJ1-1; 7 nucleotides line up with TRBD1. This CDR3 comprises 15 residues. V shed 4 bases, J shed 2 bases, and the junction held 8 bases outside the gene matches. Germline V gene data show CDR1 as SGHRS and CDR2 as YFSETQ.